The 23 T cell receptor beta chains reported below all come from one sample, sequenced in a study of blood T cell repertoires in COVID-19. The method was immunoSEQ multiplex PCR; TCRdb's version includes in-frame clones alone and lacks a portion of them. The sample shows some 80,000 clones, approximately 80% of them seen only once. The specimen was peripheral blood. Receptor source: an elderly man with active or convalescent COVID-19.

The sample holds one count of this clone. The J gene is TRBJ2-3, the V gene TRBV10-2, with 9 bases matching TRBD2. The V gene's germline CDR1 is WSHSY and CDR2 SAAADI. The V gene end was trimmed by 0 bases and the J gene end by 2 bases; junction bases not matched to a gene: 9. The CDR3 totals 18 residues. Here the CDR3 DNA reads TGCGCCAGCAGTGAGTCGGTTTTAGCGGGGGCCCCCACAGATACGCAGTATTTT. It yields the protein CASSESVLAGAPTDTQYF.

The V gene is TRBV5-1, the J gene TRBJ2-1; 8 nucleotides align to TRBD2. The CDR3 runs 15 residues. The V gene's germline CDR1 is SGHRS and CDR2 YFSETQ. The J segment lost 4 bases and the V segment lost 5 bases, leaving 8 bases of the junction unmatched. This CDR3 is CASRTSGSTYNEQFF. In nucleotides, the CDR3 is TGCGCCAGCAGAACAAGCGGGAGCACGTACAATGAGCAGTTCTTC.

The V gene is TRBV11-2, the J gene TRBJ1-4, with D tentatively TRBD1 (6 bases). This CDR3 contains 14 residues. Germline values: CDR1 SGHAT, CDR2 FQNNGV. Trimming took 5 bases from V and 4 from J, leaving 11 bases between them. CDR3 residues: CASSLLGGNEKLFF. The DNA of the CDR3 is TGTGCCAGCAGCCTTTTAGGGGGTAATGAAAAACTGTTTTTT. Variable domain in full (rest from reference TRBV11-2 and TRBJ1-4): EAGVAQSPRYKIIEKRQSVAFWCNPISGHATLYWYQQILGQGPKLLIQFQNNGVVDDSQLPKDRFSAERLKGVDSTLKIQPAKLEDSAVYLCASSLLGGNEKLFFGSGTQLSVL.

This clone was found a few times. The rearrangement uses TRBV28 and TRBJ1-2; 9 bases are a match to TRBD1. After removal of 5 bases from V and 3 bases from J, the junction contained 10 bases not matched to a gene. This CDR3 spans 16 amino acids. The V gene's germline CDR1 is MDHEN and CDR2 SYDVKM. The DNA for the CDR3 is TGTGCCAGCAGTCCCCCGGGACAGGGATATTACTATGGCTACACCTTC. Translated, it gives CASSPPGQGYYYGYTF.

The chain links TRBV30 to TRBJ2-3, with 12 bases aligning to TRBD1. Germline loops: CDR1 GTSNPN, CDR2 SVGIG (reference sequence). The CDR3 contains 14 residues. J was trimmed by 6 bases and V by 5 bases; bases with no gene match: 6. The DNA of the CDR3 is TGTGCCTGGGGGGGACAGGGGGCGACCGATACGCAGTATTTT. As protein: CAWGGQGATDTQYF.

The rearrangement links TRBV13 to TRBJ2-3, with D unclear. Germline CDR1 and CDR2: PRHDT and FYEKMQ (reference sequence). V lost 2 bases and J lost 4, with 7 bases in between. CDR3 size: 13 residues. The CDR3 here is CASSLTQADTQYF. The CDR3 DNA reads as TGTGCCAGCAGCTTAACTCAGGCAGATACGCAGTATTTT.

The chain is built from TRBV28 and TRBJ1-5; 9 bases are shared with TRBD1. The CDR3 loop spans 15 amino acids. Germline lookup yields CDR1 MDHEN and CDR2 SYDVKM. With V trimmed by 9 bases and J by 2 bases, 8 bases remained unmatched. CDR3 sequence (DNA): TGTGCCAGTCGACAGGGGGGCCGACGCAATCAGCCCCAGCATTTT. It codes for CASRQGGRRNQPQHF.

This clone showed up just a few times. The chain carries TRBV3-1 (or the pseudogene TRBV3-2) and TRBJ1-5; D gene uncertain. Germline V CDR1 and CDR2: LGHDT, YNNKEL (reference sequence). The CDR3 has 13 residues. The V gene lost 4 bases and the J gene lost 6 bases, with 10 bases spanning the gap. The CDR3 DNA reads as TGTGCCAGCAGCCTGAGGCAATCTCAGCCCCAGCATTTT. Translation gives CASSLRQSQPQHF.

DNA for the CDR3: TGTGCCAGTAGTATATCGGGGGAGGAGACCCAGTACTTC. It translates to CASSISGEETQYF. The chain links TRBV19 to TRBJ2-5, with D tentatively TRBD2 (6 bases). Germline-derived CDR1 and CDR2 are LNHDA and SQIVND (reference sequence). The CDR3 extends over 13 amino acids. Trimming stripped 2 bases from V and 5 bases from J, with 9 bases between. Drawing the rest from reference TRBV19 and TRBJ2-5, the complete variable domain is DGGITQSPKYLFRKEGQNVTLSCEQNLNHDAMYWYRQDPGQGLRLIYYSQIVNDFQKGDIAEGYSVSREKKESFPLTVTSAQKNPTAFYLCASSISGEETQYFGPGTRLLVL.

The V gene is TRBV5-6, the J gene TRBJ1-2; possibly TRBD1 for D (5 bases). Germline V gene lookup returns CDR1 SGHDT and CDR2 YYEEEE. The CDR3 length is 15 residues. Trimming left V 4 bases short and J 1 base short, with 14 bases between. CDR3 sequence: CASSPGLRINYGYTF. CDR3 bases: TGTGCCAGCAGCCCGGGACTCAGGATTAACTATGGCTACACCTTC.

The chain is built from TRBV28 and TRBJ1-4; a possible D gene is TRBD1 (6 bases). V shed 4 bases and J shed 4 bases, with 13 bases lying between them. Germline loops: CDR1 MDHEN, CDR2 SYDVKM. The CDR3 has 15 residues. The CDR3 DNA reads TGTGCCAGCAGTTCCCCAGGGGAAGGTAATGAAAAACTGTTTTTT. This encodes CASSSPGEGNEKLFF.

This chain uses TRBV14 with TRBJ1-4; TRBD1 is a possible D gene (6 bases). This CDR3 region has 17 residues. V dropped 3 bases and J dropped 2 bases, with 16 bases sitting between them. Germline-derived CDR1 and CDR2 are SGHDN and FVKESK. This CDR3 is CASSHPSGGGTNEKLFF. CDR3 sequence (DNA): TGTGCCAGCAGCCACCCATCGGGGGGGGGCACTAATGAAAAACTGTTTTTT.

V is TRBV6-5 and J is TRBJ2-5; 7 nucleotides agree with TRBD2. The CDR3 runs 14 residues. The junction had 5 bases not matched to a gene; V was cut back by 6 bases and J by 1 base. Germline V CDR1 and CDR2: MNHEY, SVGAGI. The CDR3 DNA reads TGTGCCAGCAGGCGCCTAGCGGCCCAAGAGACCCAGTACTTC. Its translation: CASRRLAAQETQYF.

This chain connects TRBV10-1 to TRBJ2-1; the match to TRBD1 covers 8 bases. The CDR3 is 15 residues long. V lost 6 bases and J lost 5; bases outside the gene matches: 9. Germline assignment: CDR1 WNHNN and CDR2 SYGVQD (reference sequence). CDR3 DNA sequence: TGCGCCAGCAGCATGGGACAGGTTGGGAACAATGAGCAGTTCTTC. This sequence encodes CASSMGQVGNNEQFF.

The chain couples TRBV30 to TRBJ1-5, with 10 bases that match TRBD1. With V trimmed by 3 bases and J by 1 base, 3 bases remained unmatched. This CDR3 spans 15 amino acids. Germline CDR1 GTSNPN, CDR2 SVGIG (reference sequence). CDR3 sequence reads: CAWSGDRGSNQPQHF. DNA for the CDR3: TGTGCCTGGAGCGGGGACAGGGGAAGCAATCAGCCCCAGCATTTT.

The genes are TRBV28 and TRBJ1-2, with a possible D match to TRBD1 (6 bases). Per the germline V gene, CDR1 is MDHEN and CDR2 is SYDVKM. The CDR3 is 14 amino acids. Trimming shortened V by 1 base and J by 4 bases, and 10 bases separated the two germline ends. CDR3: CASSLSTGSYGYTF. The DNA of the CDR3 is TGTGCCAGCAGTTTATCCACAGGGTCCTATGGCTACACCTTC.

The rearrangement uses TRBV6-5 and TRBJ1-2; weak D call: TRBD1 (6 bases). Trimming removed 0 bases at V and 8 bases at J, with 13 bases between. The CDR3 is 14 residues long. Germline-derived CDR1 and CDR2 are MNHEY and SVGAGI. CDR3 nucleotide sequence: TGTGCCAGCAGTTACTCGGGCGGGGGCTGGGGCTACACCTTC. This sequence encodes CASSYSGGGWGYTF.

The chain joins TRBV7-9 to TRBJ1-3; 7 nucleotides agree with TRBD1. The CDR3 is 16 residues long. V dropped 1 base and J dropped 0; count of bases not matched to a gene: 3. CDR1 is SEHNR, CDR2 FQNEAQ, per germline (reference sequence). The CDR3 is CASSLEGQISGNTIYF. CDR3 nucleotides: TGTGCCAGCAGCTTAGAGGGACAGATCTCTGGAAACACCATATATTTT.

V and J are TRBV4-1 and TRBJ1-4; a weak D match, TRBD1 (6 bases). Germline V lookup: CDR1 MGHRA, CDR2 YSYEKL. V shed 0 bases and J shed 11 bases, with 25 bases lying between them. The CDR3 extends over 18 amino acids. The CDR3 loop is CASSQESSPGGGSGKLFF. In DNA form, the CDR3 reads TGCGCCAGCAGCCAAGAAAGTTCTCCGGGGGGCGGTTCAGGGAAACTGTTTTTT.

This chain links TRBV5-1 with TRBJ1-4; 8 bases match TRBD1. Trimming removed 4 bases from V and 10 bases from J; junction bases left unmatched: 12. Germline loops: CDR1 SGHRS, CDR2 YFSETQ. The CDR3 totals 15 residues. The CDR3 nucleotides are TGCGCCAGCAGCCTGTTGGACAGGGCGTCCGGAAAACTGTTTTTT. It encodes CASSLLDRASGKLFF. Full variable domain (rest looked up from reference TRBV5-1 and TRBJ1-4): KAGVTQTPRYLIKTRGQQVTLSCSPISGHRSVSWYQQTPGQGLQFLFEYFSETQRNKGNFPGRFSGRQFSNSRSEMNVSTLELGDSALYLCASSLLDRASGKLFFGSGTQLSVL.

The chain carries TRBV2 and TRBJ2-1, with D perhaps matching TRBD2 (5 bases). The CDR3 contains 16 residues. With 6 bases removed from V and 5 bases from J, the gap between germline ends came to 20 bases. CDR1 SNHLY and CDR2 FYNNEI come from the germline V gene. CDR3 region: CASRRELSTYNNEQFF. The CDR3 DNA sequence: TGTGCCAGCAGGAGGGAGCTTTCGACATACAACAATGAGCAGTTCTTC.

This chain links TRBV14 with TRBJ1-3; 7 bases are shared with TRBD1. V was clipped by 6 bases and J by 4 bases; unmatched bases: 6. The CDR3 contains 14 residues. CDR1 is SGHDN and CDR2 is FVKESK in the germline V gene. DNA for the CDR3: TGTGCCAGCAGACAGACAGGGTCCGGAAACACCATATATTTT. Protein: CASRQTGSGNTIYF.

The J gene is TRBJ1-2, the V gene TRBV6-5, with 8 bases identical to TRBD1. Germline assignment: CDR1 MNHEY and CDR2 SVGAGI. CDR3 size: 14 residues. The J segment lost 5 bases and the V segment lost 6 bases, leaving 8 bases of the junction unmatched. Here the CDR3 DNA reads TGTGCCAGCAGGTCAGGGGGCACTCGTTATGGCTACACCTTC. The encoded protein is CASRSGGTRYGYTF.